The following is a T cell receptor beta chain sequence with its context. One junction end does not reproduce the germline sequence, and a read error may be involved. The data were obtained in a study of blood T cell repertoires in COVID-19. About the study: There were acute and convalescent COVID-19 samples, and they came from the United States, Italy and Spain. In each case, the material was cDNA or gDNA derived from T cells, B-cell-depleted T cells, or PBMCs.

Authors' methods: The authors estimated nucleated cell counts from reference gene primer amplification. The method was immunoSEQ multiplex PCR; TCRdb's version includes in-frame clones alone and lacks a portion of them. V and J calls and clone size come straight from that table; D and trimming were deduced from the DNA. The sample holds approximately 74,000 clones, roughly three quarters seen once. This CDR3 is built from 16 residues. In germline, CDR1 is SGHRS, CDR2 YFSETQ. The sequenced sample consisted of peripheral blood. The clonotype originates from a human donor in a cohort sampled during active COVID-19. The gene calls are TRBV5-1 and TRBJ2-2; D might be TRBD2 (6 bases). CDR3 sequence reads: CACRAGTLPTSGELFF. In DNA form, the CDR3 reads TGCGCCTGCAGAGCCGGGACTCTCCCCACTTCCGGGGAGCTGTTTTTT.